The next 30 T cell receptor beta chains were all read from a single sample in a study of shared clonotypes between healthy human individuals. The data were produced by immunoSEQ multiplex PCR, yet TCRdb's version contains in-frame clones alone and is incomplete. The data hold some 900,000 clones, with about 80% observed a single time. The sequenced sample was memory CD4+ T cells sorted from blood. Subset denoted: CD45RA-negative fraction. The receptor set was obtained from a man between 18 and 35 years old in good health.

The V and J genes are TRBV10-3 and TRBJ1-5; D not resolved. Trimming shortened V by 2 bases and J by 0 bases, and 5 bases separated the two germline ends. The CDR3 length is 14 residues. CDR1 is ENHRY, CDR2 SYGVKD, per germline. CDR3 DNA: TGTGCCATCAGTGAGGGCGTTAGCAATCAGCCCCAGCATTTT. This codes for CAISEGVSNQPQHF.

J is TRBJ1-1 and V is TRBV5-1; TRBD1 aligns across 12 bases. The V gene's germline CDR1 is SGHRS and CDR2 YFSETQ. V lost 4 bases and J lost 6; bases outside the gene matches: 7. CDR3 length equals 15 residues. DNA of the CDR3: TGCGCCAGCAGCGTCACCGGGACAGGGGGCTCTGAAGCTTTCTTT. Its protein product is CASSVTGTGGSEAFF.

This clone was counted once. CDR3 sequence reads: CASSWGGGQPQHF. The CDR3 DNA is TGTGCCAGTAGCTGGGGAGGGGGTCAGCCCCAGCATTTT. The V call is TRBV19, the J call TRBJ1-5, with D perhaps matching TRBD1 (6 bases). Germline loops: CDR1 LNHDA, CDR2 SQIVND (reference sequence). The CDR3 has 13 amino acids. The V end lost 6 bases, the J end lost 6 bases, and 12 bases lay between the germline ends.

This clone was counted once. The chain couples TRBV2 to TRBJ2-3; the match to TRBD2 covers 14 bases. Germline values: CDR1 SNHLY, CDR2 FYNNEI. This CDR3 contains 15 residues. Trimming cost V 4 bases and J 5 bases; bases outside gene matches: 2. CDR3 region: CASSGLAGGVDTQYF. DNA for the CDR3: TGTGCCAGCAGTGGACTAGCGGGAGGGGTAGATACGCAGTATTTT.

This sequence joins TRBV2 and TRBJ2-3; D is perhaps TRBD2 (5 bases). This CDR3 has 14 amino acids. CDR1 and CDR2 from the germline V gene are SNHLY and FYNNEI. The V end lost 6 bases, the J end lost 2 bases, and 12 bases lay between the germline ends. DNA of the CDR3: TGTGCCAGCAGAGCAACTAGAACCACAGATACGCAGTATTTT. Its translation is CASRATRTTDTQYF.

This rearrangement joins TRBV29-1 to TRBJ1-6; D not resolved. The CDR3 extends over 12 amino acids. V shed 5 bases and J shed 8 bases, with 10 bases lying between them. The germline V gene has CDR1 SQVTM and CDR2 ANQGSEA. The CDR3 DNA is TGCAGCGTTTCCCACGCGGATTCACCCCTCCACTTT. Protein: CSVSHADSPLHF.

The rearrangement joins TRBV15 to TRBJ1-4, with D perhaps matching TRBD1 (6 bases). With 0 bases removed from V and 7 bases from J, the gap between germline ends came to 18 bases. Germline V gives CDR1 LNHNV, CDR2 YYDKDF (reference sequence). The CDR3 sequence is 17 residues long. CDR3 DNA sequence: TGTGCCACCAGCAGAGATAGGGGGGGCGCGGCGAGTGAAAAACTGTTTTTT. Translated, it gives CATSRDRGGAASEKLFF. Based on the CDR3 plus reference TRBV15 and TRBJ1-4, the full variable domain is DAMVIQNPRYQVTQFGKPVTLSCSQTLNHNVMYWYQQKSSQAPKLLFHYYDKDFNNEADTPDNFQSRRPNTSFCFLDIRSPGLGDTAMYLCATSRDRGGAASEKLFFGSGTQLSVL.

The chain recombines TRBV11-2 with TRBJ2-7; TRBD1 aligns across 8 bases. The CDR3 contains 15 residues. Looked up from germline, CDR1 is SGHAT and CDR2 is FQNNGV. V shed 4 bases, J shed 2 bases, and the junction held 7 bases outside the gene matches. The DNA of the CDR3 is TGTGCCAGCAGCTCAAACAGGGGGTTTGCCTACGAGCAGTACTTC. Encoded protein: CASSSNRGFAYEQYF.

The chain combines TRBV18 with TRBJ2-3; 7 bases are a match to TRBD2. Germline-derived CDR1 and CDR2 are KGHSH and LQKENI. V dropped 3 bases and J dropped 6; count of bases not matched to a gene: 15. This CDR3 is built from 17 residues. The DNA for the CDR3 is TGTGCCAGCTCACCCTTAGTCAGAGCGGGGCCCGGGGATACGCAGTATTTT. Encoded protein: CASSPLVRAGPGDTQYF.

This chain joins TRBV18 and TRBJ1-3, with D perhaps TRBD1 (5 bases). There are 15 residues in the CDR3. Germline CDR1 and CDR2: KGHSH and LQKENI. V was pared by 1 base and J by 2 bases, with 9 bases between. The CDR3 sequence is CASSPQRGAGNTIYF. CDR3 nucleotides: TGTGCCAGCTCACCACAGAGGGGTGCTGGAAACACCATATATTTT.

This chain connects TRBV27 to TRBJ1-6; 7 nucleotides align to TRBD1. The CDR3 has 15 amino acids. The ends lost 3 bases at V and 7 bases at J; junction bases unmatched: 6. Germline V gene sequence: CDR1 MNHEY, CDR2 SMNVEV (reference sequence). The CDR3 DNA follows: TGTGCCAGCAGTTTCTTACAGGGGAGAAATTCACCCCTCCACTTT. Amino acids: CASSFLQGRNSPLHF.

The gene calls are TRBV6-1 and TRBJ2-7; tentative D call: TRBD1 (6 bases). This CDR3 is built from 15 residues. The V end lost 9 bases, the J end lost 3 bases, and 21 bases lay between the germline ends. CDR1 is MNHNS and CDR2 is SASEGT in the germline V gene. CDR3 in amino acids: CASNPTWGQNYEQYF. The CDR3 nucleotides read TGTGCCAGTAACCCAACCTGGGGACAAAACTACGAGCAGTACTTC.

This clone was recorded many times. CDR3 nucleotides: TGCGCCAGCAGCGTGGAGGGATTACTGCCCATATATTTT. Translating gives CASSVEGLLPIYF. The chain couples TRBV5-1 to TRBJ1-3; no reliable D call. The CDR3 spans 13 residues. The V gene lost 4 bases and the J gene lost 11 bases, with 16 bases spanning the gap. Germline-derived CDR1 and CDR2 are SGHRS and YFSETQ.

The V call is TRBV6-6, the J call TRBJ2-3; D is undetermined. The V and J ends lost 5 bases and 6 bases respectively, with 18 bases between them. Germline V gives CDR1 MNHNY, CDR2 SVGAGI (reference sequence). This CDR3 is built from 15 residues. The CDR3 region has the DNA TGTGCCAGCAGTGACACCAGCAATCCCACGGATACGCAGTATTTT. It codes for CASSDTSNPTDTQYF.

The rearrangement joins TRBV2 to TRBJ2-1; the match to TRBD2 covers 8 bases. The V gene end was trimmed by 4 bases and the J gene end by 0 bases; junction bases not matched to a gene: 14. The germline gives CDR1 SNHLY, CDR2 FYNNEI. The CDR3 length is 19 residues. The chain's CDR3 is CASSAPRAGGLSSYNEQFF. The CDR3 DNA follows: TGTGCCAGCAGTGCACCGAGGGCGGGGGGACTTAGCTCCTACAATGAGCAGTTCTTC.

This chain connects TRBV7-9 to TRBJ2-3; D uncertain. This CDR3 spans 12 amino acids. The V end was cut by 5 bases, the J end by 4 bases, with 7 bases between. Germline-derived CDR1 and CDR2 are SEHNR and FQNEAQ (reference sequence). The chain's CDR3 is CASSTIADTQYF. CDR3 in DNA: TGTGCCAGCAGCACAATCGCAGATACGCAGTATTTT.

The genes are TRBV6-5 and TRBJ2-3; 10 bases match TRBD2. This CDR3 has 15 residues. V lost 5 bases, J lost 2 bases, and 4 bases stayed unmatched. Germline V lookup: CDR1 MNHEY, CDR2 SVGAGI. This CDR3 is CASSSSGGYTDTQYF. The CDR3 region has the DNA TGTGCCAGCAGTAGTAGCGGGGGGTACACAGATACGCAGTATTTT.

The chain is built from TRBV5-4 and TRBJ2-5, with D uncertain. This CDR3 spans 14 amino acids. The V gene's germline CDR1 is SGHNT and CDR2 YYREEE (reference sequence). The V end was cut by 5 bases, the J end by 2 bases, with 13 bases between. CDR3 region: CASRLDLVQETQYF. The CDR3 nucleotides are TGTGCCAGCAGGCTTGACCTCGTACAAGAGACCCAGTACTTC.

This sequence joins TRBV6-1 and TRBJ2-7; TRBD1 might be the D (5 bases). CDR1 and CDR2 (germline): MNHNS, SASEGT. This CDR3 contains 14 residues. V shed 6 bases and J shed 5 bases, with 17 bases lying between them. In nucleotides, the CDR3 is TGTGCCAGCAGCCTACGGGCAGGGCTGGACGAGCAGTACTTC. This codes for CASSLRAGLDEQYF.

This clone was observed many times. V usage is TRBV9 and J usage is TRBJ2-5; D perhaps matches TRBD2 (7 bases). The germline V and J ends were trimmed by 3 bases and 4 bases, with 13 bases remaining between them. This CDR3 is 14 amino acids long. The germline V gene has CDR1 SGDLS and CDR2 YYNGEE. DNA for the CDR3: TGTGCCAGCAGCGAGGGGGGGTCAGTAGAGACCCAGTACTTC. Translating gives CASSEGGSVETQYF.

With respect to this clone: The same CDR3 can be traced to other DNA sequences in this sample. V usage is TRBV2 and J usage is TRBJ2-6; D call uncertain. The ends were cut back, 6 bases at V and 2 bases at J, with 5 bases in the middle. The CDR3 runs 13 residues. The germline V gene encodes CDR1 SNHLY and CDR2 FYNNEI. The CDR3, as DNA: TGTGCCAGCAGGGTAGCTGGGGCCAACGTCCTGACTTTC. Its translation: CASRVAGANVLTF.

Only a few counts were recorded for this clone. The rearrangement uses TRBV30 and TRBJ2-3; 8 nucleotides agree with TRBD2. Germline trimming cut 1 base from V and 4 bases from J; bases unmatched to any gene: 10. The CDR3 sequence is 16 residues long. Germline V gene lookup returns CDR1 GTSNPN and CDR2 SVGIG (reference sequence). The CDR3 protein is CAWSGDRGGLPDTQYF. CDR3 DNA: TGTGCCTGGAGTGGGGATCGGGGGGGCCTCCCAGATACGCAGTATTTT.

In its sample, this clone was seen once. The gene calls are TRBV5-6 and TRBJ2-2; a weak D match, TRBD1 (6 bases). CDR3 length: 16 residues. Per germline, CDR1 SGHDT and CDR2 YYEEEE. Trimming removed 1 base at V and 2 bases at J, with 12 bases between. The CDR3 region is CASSLSGTLNTGELFF. The CDR3 DNA is TGTGCCAGCAGCTTGTCCGGGACACTAAACACCGGGGAGCTGTTTTTT.

This chain links TRBV19 with TRBJ1-6, with 12 bases that match TRBD1. The CDR3 covers 17 residues. After removal of 5 bases from V and 7 bases from J, the junction contained 9 bases not matched to a gene. CDR1 LNHDA and CDR2 SQIVND come from the germline V gene (reference sequence). The CDR3 loop is CASSGGQGAIQNSPLHF. The CDR3 DNA is TGTGCCAGTAGTGGGGGACAGGGGGCGATTCAGAATTCACCCCTCCACTTT.

The V and J genes are TRBV28 and TRBJ2-5; 8 nucleotides agree with TRBD2. Trimming cost V 8 bases and J 1 base; bases outside gene matches: 6. The CDR3 is 14 amino acids. From germline, CDR1 is MDHEN and CDR2 SYDVKM. The CDR3 here is CASSRGGSQETQYF. The CDR3 bases are TGTGCCAGCTCCCGGGGGGGATCCCAAGAGACCCAGTACTTC.

This clone appeared a few times. The chain joins TRBV10-2 to TRBJ1-5; weak D call: TRBD1 (5 bases). The CDR3 sequence is 15 residues long. Trimming removed 4 bases at V and 6 bases at J, with 16 bases between. Germline lookup yields CDR1 WSHSY and CDR2 SAAADI. In DNA form, the CDR3 reads TGCGCCAGCAGTGTTGACGACAGAGCTAGTCAGCCCCAGCATTTT. The encoded protein is CASSVDDRASQPQHF.

This chain connects TRBV30 to TRBJ2-1; D call uncertain. V shed 6 bases and J shed 10 bases, with 7 bases lying between them. The CDR3 spans 9 residues. Germline V gene sequence: CDR1 GTSNPN, CDR2 SVGIG (reference sequence). The CDR3 loop reads CACSGEQFF. CDR3 nucleotide sequence: TGTGCCTGTTCCGGGGAGCAGTTCTTC.

The J gene is TRBJ2-3, the V gene TRBV7-2, with no clear D. The CDR3 consists of 12 residues. The ends were cut back, 1 base at V and 6 bases at J, with 5 bases in the middle. Germline V gene data show CDR1 as SGHTA and CDR2 as FQGNSA. In nucleotides, the CDR3 is TGTGCCAGCAGCTTAGTGAGGGATACGCAGTATTTT. Translated, it gives CASSLVRDTQYF.

The chain joins TRBV11-2 to TRBJ2-7, with a weak D call TRBD1 (6 bases). With 4 bases removed from V and 0 bases from J, the gap between germline ends came to 16 bases. Per the germline V gene, CDR1 is SGHAT and CDR2 is FQNNGV. The CDR3 is 16 residues long. The CDR3 bases are TGTGCCAGCAGCTCCGGTCCGGGACAATCCTCCTACGAGCAGTACTTC. Its translation is CASSSGPGQSSYEQYF.

This chain uses TRBV7-2 with TRBJ2-7, with 7 bases matching TRBD1. CDR1 SGHTA and CDR2 FQGNSA come from the germline V gene. Trimming cost V 3 bases and J 2 bases; bases outside gene matches: 7. The length of the CDR3 is 15 residues. The CDR3 loop is CASSLDTGVAYEQYF. CDR3 DNA: TGTGCCAGCAGCTTGGATACAGGGGTAGCCTACGAGCAGTACTTC. Variable domain in full (rest from reference TRBV7-2 and TRBJ2-7): GAGVSQSPSNKVTEKGKDVELRCDPISGHTALYWYRQSLGQGLEFLIYFQGNSAPDKSGLPSDRFSAERTGGSVSTLTIQRTQQEDSAVYLCASSLDTGVAYEQYFGPGTRLTVT.